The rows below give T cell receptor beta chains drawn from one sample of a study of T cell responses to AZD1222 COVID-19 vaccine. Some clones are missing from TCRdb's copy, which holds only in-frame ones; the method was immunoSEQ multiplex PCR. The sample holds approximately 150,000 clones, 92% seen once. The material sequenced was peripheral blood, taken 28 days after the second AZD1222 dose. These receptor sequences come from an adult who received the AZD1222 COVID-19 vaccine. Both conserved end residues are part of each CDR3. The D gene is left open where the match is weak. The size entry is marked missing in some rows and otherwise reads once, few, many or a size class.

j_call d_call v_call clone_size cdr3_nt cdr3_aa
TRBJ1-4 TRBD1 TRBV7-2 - TGTGCCAGCAGCGAGACAGGGAACCTTAATGAAAAACTGTTTTTT CASSETGNLNEKLFF
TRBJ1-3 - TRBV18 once TGTGCCAGCTCACCTAACCCATTATTTGCTGGAAACACCATATATTTT CASSPNPLFAGNTIYF
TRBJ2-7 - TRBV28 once TGTGCCAGCAGTCCGCGGATGGACTACGAGCAGTACTTC CASSPRMDYEQYF
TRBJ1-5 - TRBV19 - TGTGCCAGTAGCCTTGGAACCAGAGGCAATCAGCCCCAGCATTTT CASSLGTRGNQPQHF
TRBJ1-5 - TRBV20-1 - TGCAGTGCTAGTGGTCGAGGGAATGAGCCCCAGCATTTT CSASGRGNEPQHF
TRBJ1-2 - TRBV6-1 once TGTGCCAGCAGTGAAAAAAGAGAATTCTATGGCTACACCTTC CASSEKREFYGYTF
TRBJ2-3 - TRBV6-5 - TGTGCCAGCAGTTACTCGCGCGTTAGCACAGATACGCAGTATTTT CASSYSRVSTDTQYF
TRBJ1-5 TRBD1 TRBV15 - TGTGCCACCAGCAGAGATCGGGGACAGGGGGAAAATCAGCCCCAGCATTTT CATSRDRGQGENQPQHF
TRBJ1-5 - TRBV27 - TGTGCCAGCGCCCGGGGGGGAATCAATCAGCCCCAGCATTTT CASARGGINQPQHF
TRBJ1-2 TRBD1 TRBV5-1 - TGCGCCAGCAGCTTGGTCGGACAGGGTCGGGGGTTGGACTATGGCTACACCTTC CASSLVGQGRGLDYGYTF
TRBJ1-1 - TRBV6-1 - TGTGCCAGCAGTGAAGCACGGACGAGGGCTTTCTTT CASSEARTRAFF
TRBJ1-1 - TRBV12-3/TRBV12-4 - TGTGCCAGCAGTTTCGGAACAGAAGCTTTCTTT CASSFGTEAFF
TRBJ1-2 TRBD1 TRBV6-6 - TGTGCCAGCAGTTATTCGACAGGGGGTACCTATGGCTACACCTTC CASSYSTGGTYGYTF
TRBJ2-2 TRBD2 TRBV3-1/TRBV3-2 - TGTGCCAGCAGCCGAGGCGGGAGCCGTACCGGGGAGCTGTTTTTT CASSRGGSRTGELFF
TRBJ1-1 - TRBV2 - TGTGCCAGCAGTACTCAACTGAACACTGAAGCTTTCTTT CASSTQLNTEAFF
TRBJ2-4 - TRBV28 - TGTGCCAGCAGCCCCCCAGCCAAAAACATTCAGTACTTC CASSPPAKNIQYF
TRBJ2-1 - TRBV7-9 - TGTGCCAGCAGCCGCCAGCTAGGGTACAATGAGCAGTTCTTC CASSRQLGYNEQFF
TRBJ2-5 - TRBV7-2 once TGTGCCAGCAGCTTCGAGGGGACCTCGGCAAAGACCCAGTACTTC CASSFEGTSAKTQYF
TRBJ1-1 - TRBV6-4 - TGTGCCAGCAGAAGACAGGAGAACACTGAAGCTTTCTTT CASRRQENTEAFF
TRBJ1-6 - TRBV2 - TGTGCCAGCAGTGAGGAAGGGAACTCCTATAATTCACCCCTCCACTTT CASSEEGNSYNSPLHF
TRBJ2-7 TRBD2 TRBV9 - TGTGCCAGCAGCGTAGCTGGGACTAGCGGAGCCTACGAGCAGTACTTC CASSVAGTSGAYEQYF
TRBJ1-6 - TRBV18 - TGTGCCAGCTCACCACCGGTCAGGGATTCACCCCTCCACTTT CASSPPVRDSPLHF
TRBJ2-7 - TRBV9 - TGTGCCAGCAGCGTAGGGACCGTTACCTACGAGCAGTACTTC CASSVGTVTYEQYF
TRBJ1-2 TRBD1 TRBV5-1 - TGCGCCAGCAGTCTTCGGCCTCGACAGGGAGGGAACTATGGCTACACCTTC CASSLRPRQGGNYGYTF
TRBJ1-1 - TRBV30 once TGTGCCTGGAGTGTGTTAACTTGGGAAACTTTCTTT CAWSVLTWETFF
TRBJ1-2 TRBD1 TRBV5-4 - TGTGCCAGCAGCTCCTATCGGACAGGGACGAACTATGGCTACACCTTC CASSSYRTGTNYGYTF
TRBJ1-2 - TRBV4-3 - TGCGCCAGCAGCCAAGATTGGCCGGGAACCCTTTATGGCTACACCTTC CASSQDWPGTLYGYTF
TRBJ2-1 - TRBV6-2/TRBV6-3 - TGTGCCAGCAGTAACAATGAGCAGTTCTTC CASSNNEQFF
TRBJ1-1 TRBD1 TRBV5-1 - TGCGCCAGCAGTTCCGGGACAGGTCCCACTGAAGCTTTCTTT CASSSGTGPTEAFF
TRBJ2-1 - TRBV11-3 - TGTGCCAGCAGCTTAGATGCGGGTGGGGAGCAGTTCTTC CASSLDAGGEQFF
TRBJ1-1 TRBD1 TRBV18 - TGTGCCAGCTCCACAGGGGGCTTGACTGAAGCTTTCTTT CASSTGGLTEAFF
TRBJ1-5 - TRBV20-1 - TGCAGTGCTAGAGCTGGAGGGTCCCAGCATTTT CSARAGGSQHF
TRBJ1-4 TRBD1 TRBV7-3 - TGTGCCAGCAGCCCACGACAGGGCCCGGTGGCTAATGAAAAACTGTTTTTT CASSPRQGPVANEKLFF
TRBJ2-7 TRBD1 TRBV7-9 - TGTGCCAGTACAGGGGTCTACGAGCAGTACTTC CASTGVYEQYF
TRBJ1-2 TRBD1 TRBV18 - TGTGCCAGCTCACTCTCGACAGGGGGTAACTATGGCTACACCTTC CASSLSTGGNYGYTF
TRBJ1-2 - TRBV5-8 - TGTGCCAGCAGGGACGGTGGGACCACGACTAGTCACTATGGCTACACCTTC CASRDGGTTTSHYGYTF
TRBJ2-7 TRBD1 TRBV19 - TGTGCCAGTAGTAAGGCCGGGACAGTCTCTCACGAGCAGTACTTC CASSKAGTVSHEQYF
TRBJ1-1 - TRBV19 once TGTGCCAGTAGTATAGTAATGGGACGGGCTGAAGCTTTCTTT CASSIVMGRAEAFF
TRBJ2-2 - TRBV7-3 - TGTGCCAGCAGCCGAACCCCAAGGGGTCGCACCGGGGAGCTGTTTTTT CASSRTPRGRTGELFF
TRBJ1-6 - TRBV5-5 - TGTGCCAGCAGCTTGCATTCAGGTGGTGGTTCACCCCTCCACTTT CASSLHSGGGSPLHF
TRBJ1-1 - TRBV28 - TGTGCCAGCACCCTCGGAATGCCCGGAACTGAAGCTTTCTTT CASTLGMPGTEAFF
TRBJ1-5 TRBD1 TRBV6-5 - TGTGCCAGCAGGAGCCTGACAGGGTTTCAGCCCCAGCATTTT CASRSLTGFQPQHF
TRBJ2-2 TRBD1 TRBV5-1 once TGCGCCAGCAGCAGCGGACAGGGCACTCACTCCGGGGAGCTGTTTTTT CASSSGQGTHSGELFF
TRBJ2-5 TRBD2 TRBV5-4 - TGTGCCAGCAGCTTCGCATCGCGGGGGGGGCCAGAGACCCAGTACTTC CASSFASRGGPETQYF
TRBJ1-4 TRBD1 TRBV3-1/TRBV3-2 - TGTGCCAGCAGCCGGCGACAGGGGCTGGGGGAAAAACTGTTTTTT CASSRRQGLGEKLFF
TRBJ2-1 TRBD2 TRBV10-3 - TGTGCCATCAGTGATAGGGCTAGCGGGGGCAATGAGCAGTTCTTC CAISDRASGGNEQFF
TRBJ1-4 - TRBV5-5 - TGTGCCAGCAGAGGACAGATGGCCCTTAATGAAAAACTGTTTTTT CASRGQMALNEKLFF
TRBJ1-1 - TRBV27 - TGTGCCAGCGGATACGGGGGGGCTGAAGCTTTCTTT CASGYGGAEAFF
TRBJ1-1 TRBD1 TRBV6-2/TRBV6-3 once TGTGCCAGCAGTCAAGACGGGACAGCCGGTTTCTTT CASSQDGTAGFF
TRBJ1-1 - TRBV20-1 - TGCAGTGCTAGTACGGGGACGGAAGCTTTCTTT CSASTGTEAFF
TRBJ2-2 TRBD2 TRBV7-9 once TGTGCCAGCAGCCAGACTAGCGGAGACACCGGGGAGCTGTTTTTT CASSQTSGDTGELFF
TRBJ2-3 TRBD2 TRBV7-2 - TGTGCCAGCAGCCCTCAAGCGGGGTTAACAGATACGCAGTATTTT CASSPQAGLTDTQYF
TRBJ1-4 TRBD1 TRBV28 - TGTGCCAGCAGTTTAATGACAGGGATAAATGAAAAACTGTTTTTT CASSLMTGINEKLFF